Each of the 23 T cell receptor beta chains below was sequenced from the same sample in a study of human T cells and chemical hapten exposure. Time point defined: pre-sensitization, week 0. The sample's treatment: therapeutic diphenylcyclopropenone sensitization with weekly scalp DPC. MiXCR, applied by TCRdb to the RACE reads, yields one record per CDR3 protein. Of 350,000 to 400,000 distinct CDR3 sequences in the sample, 5.1% were seen once. The source material was whole blood, sampled in connection with sensitization to the hapten diphenylcyclopropenone (DPC). These receptor sequences come from a woman aged 45-65 years with alopecia areata. Some clones in this sample may be carry-over from other donors' samples.

This clonotype has only a few counts. The chain recombines TRBV10-1 with TRBJ2-5; D remains ambiguous. Germline V gives CDR1 WNHNN, CDR2 SYGVQD (reference sequence). V lost 2 bases and J 4 bases, leaving 11 bases between the germline ends. The CDR3 loop spans 14 amino acids. The CDR3, as DNA: TGCGCCAGCAGTGAGGATCCCTTAGGAGAGACCCAGTACTTC. This codes for CASSEDPLGETQYF.

This clonotype came up a few times. The CDR3 is CASRSSGRDTGELFF. The CDR3 DNA reads as TGTGCCAGCAGATCTAGCGGGAGAGATACCGGGGAGCTGTTTTTT. The rearrangement joins TRBV12-3 or TRBV12-4 to TRBJ2-2; TRBD2 matches at 10 bases. This CDR3 has 15 amino acids. Trimming took 6 bases from V and 5 from J; bases not matched to a gene: 6.

With regard to this clonotype: This clone may be a read error of a much larger clone one base away. The chain couples TRBV7-9 to TRBJ1-5; no clear D gene. The J call is doubtful: the DNA matches TRBJ2-3 better. Germline V CDR1 and CDR2: SEHNR, FQNEAQ (reference sequence). This CDR3 is built from 13 residues. The CDR3 is CASSVGADQPQYF. CDR3 sequence (DNA): TGTGCCAGCAGCGTCGGCGCCGATCAGCCCCAGTATTTT.

V is TRBV9 and J is TRBJ1-1, with 7 positions matching TRBD1. Trimming cost V 2 bases and J 1 base; bases outside gene matches: 5. Germline V lookup: CDR1 SGDLS, CDR2 YYNGEE. The CDR3 totals 15 residues. This chain's CDR3 is CASSVTGSQNTEAFF. The CDR3 DNA sequence: TGTGCCAGCAGCGTGACAGGGAGCCAGAACACTGAAGCTTTCTTT.

This chain links TRBV15 with TRBJ1-5; D is perhaps TRBD1 (5 bases). This CDR3 has 15 amino acids. Between the trimmed V and J ends, which lost 0 bases and 6 bases, there was a span of 12 bases. Germline V gene data show CDR1 as LNHNV and CDR2 as YYDKDF (reference sequence). The chain's CDR3 is CATSRDRGAGQPQHF. The CDR3 nucleotides read TGTGCCACCAGCAGAGATCGGGGCGCTGGTCAGCCCCAGCATTTT.

The table lists this clonotype with many counts. This sequence joins TRBV24-1 and TRBJ2-3; D is unclear. CDR3 size: 15 residues. Trimming shortened V by 3 bases and J by 1 base, and 10 bases separated the two germline ends. Looked up from germline, CDR1 is KGHDR and CDR2 is SFDVKD. CDR3 protein: CATSDPPDGTDTQYF. CDR3 coding DNA: TGTGCCACCAGTGATCCACCTGACGGCACAGATACGCAGTATTTT.

This clonotype was counted a single time. V and J are TRBV3-1 and TRBJ2-7; 15 bases are shared with TRBD2. This CDR3 has 14 amino acids. In germline, CDR1 is LGHDT, CDR2 YNNKEL (reference sequence). J lost 11 bases, V lost 11 bases, and 13 bases had no gene match. The DNA of the CDR3 is TGTGCCGGCACTGAAGGGACTAGCGGGAGGACGAAGTACTTC. It translates to CAGTEGTSGRTKYF.

The chain uses TRBV6-1 and TRBJ2-7, with 9 bases fitting TRBD1. Trimming cost V 2 bases and J 7 bases; bases outside gene matches: 6. CDR1 MNHNS and CDR2 SASEGT come from the germline V gene. The CDR3 is 14 residues long. CDR3 sequence reads: CASSELQGAGEQYF. In DNA form, the CDR3 reads TGTGCCAGCAGTGAATTACAGGGGGCAGGGGAGCAGTACTTC.

The V and J genes are TRBV5-6 and TRBJ2-7; possibly TRBD2 for D (5 bases). V gave up 2 bases and J gave up 6 bases, with 12 bases separating them. Germline V gene data show CDR1 as SGHDT and CDR2 as YYEEEE. The CDR3 is 13 amino acids. Here the CDR3 reads CASSLSGSGEQYF. In DNA, the CDR3 is TGTGCCAGCAGCTTAAGCGGTTCGGGCGAGCAGTACTTC.

This clonotype was recorded at least ten times. The rearrangement uses TRBV6-5 and TRBJ1-2; TRBD1 might be the D (6 bases). CDR1 and CDR2 from the germline V gene are MNHEY and SVGAGI. The V gene lost 7 bases and the J gene lost 6 bases, with 15 bases spanning the gap. CDR3 length: 13 amino acids. The CDR3 spells CASTKGGRDGYTF. Written as DNA, the CDR3 is TGTGCCAGCACAAAAGGGGGTCGGGATGGCTACACCTTC.

This clonotype was counted ten times or more. The CDR3 nucleotides are TGTGCCAGCAGCCAAGTGGGCAGCTTGGAGCAGTACTTC. It translates to CASSQVGSLEQYF. This chain links TRBV3-1 with TRBJ2-7; D gene unclear. Trimming took 1 base from V and 7 from J, leaving 11 bases between them. CDR1 LGHDT and CDR2 YNNKEL come from the germline V gene (reference sequence). This CDR3 is built from 13 residues.

This clonotype was recorded many times. This sequence joins TRBV27 and TRBJ1-2; a possible D gene is TRBD1 (6 bases). The V and J ends lost 4 bases and 8 bases respectively, with 14 bases between them. This CDR3 region has 13 residues. CDR1 MNHEY and CDR2 SMNVEV come from the germline V gene (reference sequence). The CDR3 sequence: CASSSGQLWGYTF. The CDR3 DNA is TGTGCCAGCAGTTCTGGACAGCTGTGGGGCTACACCTTC.

This clonotype occurred many times. The chain couples TRBV29-1 to TRBJ2-2; 7 positions match TRBD1. The trim removed 4 bases at V and 1 base at J, leaving 3 bases unmatched. Germline V gives CDR1 SQVTM, CDR2 ANQGSEA. The CDR3 has 14 residues. The CDR3 DNA reads TGCAGCGTTGCGGACAGGAGGAACACCGGGGAGCTGTTTTTT. Its protein is CSVADRRNTGELFF.

This clonotype was found a few times. This chain uses TRBV6-6 with TRBJ2-5; TRBD2 agrees at 8 bases. Trimming at V came to 5 bases and at J to 4 bases, leaving 9 bases not matched to a gene. Germline lookup yields CDR1 MNHNY and CDR2 SVGAGI (reference sequence). CDR3 length: 15 amino acids. This chain's CDR3 is CASSLSGTRGETQYF. The DNA for the CDR3 is TGTGCCAGCAGTCTTTCCGGGACTAGGGGAGAGACCCAGTACTTC.

This clonotype has just a few counts. This chain links TRBV12-3 or TRBV12-4 with TRBJ2-1; D uncertain. This CDR3 has 17 amino acids. Trimming removed 5 bases at V and 7 bases at J, with 24 bases between. CDR3 DNA sequence: TGTGCCAGCAGTGGGGTAGGGTCCACCTTCCTGAGGAATGAGCAGTTCTTC. Its translation is CASSGVGSTFLRNEQFF.

The sample holds many counts of this clonotype. CDR3 region: CASSVAVDRGLYEQYF. The DNA of the CDR3 is TGTGCCAGCAGCGTAGCTGTCGACAGGGGGCTTTACGAGCAGTACTTC. The V gene is TRBV9, the J gene TRBJ2-7; 10 bases match TRBD1. CDR3 length equals 16 residues. Germline V CDR1 and CDR2: SGDLS, YYNGEE. The J segment lost 4 bases and the V segment lost 0 bases, leaving 7 bases of the junction unmatched.

In its sample, this clonotype was seen a few times. V gene TRBV7-9 combines with J gene TRBJ1-2; unclear D gene. The V end lost 5 bases, the J end lost 4 bases, and 8 bases lay between the germline ends. In germline, CDR1 is SEHNR, CDR2 FQNEAQ (reference sequence). The CDR3 runs to 12 residues. CDR3 sequence reads: CASSPATYGYTF. The CDR3 DNA reads TGTGCCAGCAGCCCCGCTACCTATGGCTACACCTTC.

This clonotype was detected many times. The chain joins TRBV15 to TRBJ2-4; no clear D. The length of the CDR3 is 16 residues. Per germline, CDR1 LNHNV and CDR2 YYDKDF (reference sequence). Trimming cost V 1 base and J 0 bases, with 10 bases left between them. The CDR3 DNA is TGTGCCACCAGCAGAGTTGACGAACTAGCCAAAAACATTCAGTACTTC. Protein: CATSRVDELAKNIQYF.

This clonotype was recorded a few times. The rearrangement uses TRBV6-2 or TRBV6-3 and TRBJ1-5; no firm D call. This CDR3 region has 13 residues. V was cut by 2 bases and J by 6 bases, with 8 bases left in between. Looked up from germline, CDR1 is MNHEY and CDR2 is SVGEGT. The CDR3 is CASSYSYSQPQHF. CDR3 nucleotide sequence: TGTGCCAGCAGTTACAGCTATTCTCAGCCCCAGCATTTT.

This chain uses TRBV2 with TRBJ2-7, with D hard to call. Deletions cut 0 bases from V and 1 base from J, with 10 bases between. This CDR3 has 15 residues. CDR1 is SNHLY and CDR2 is FYNNEI in the germline V gene. Here the CDR3 reads CASSEATGSSYEQYF. The CDR3 DNA reads as TGTGCCAGCAGTGAAGCAACTGGCAGTTCCTACGAGCAGTACTTC.

This sequence joins TRBV9 and TRBJ2-7; 7 bases are shared with TRBD1. CDR1 is SGDLS, CDR2 YYNGEE, per germline. The V and J ends lost 0 bases and 2 bases, in that order; junction bases with no gene match: 2. This CDR3 contains 14 residues. The DNA for the CDR3 is TGTGCCAGCAGCGTAGGGGACAGACCCTACGAGCAGTACTTC. Encoded protein: CASSVGDRPYEQYF. The variable domain in full, completed from reference TRBV9 and TRBJ2-7, reads DSGVTQTPKHLITATGQRVTLRCSPRSGDLSVYWYQQSLDQGLQFLIQYYNGEERAKGNILERFSAQQFPDLHSELNLSSLELGDSALYFCASSVGDRPYEQYFGPGTRLTVT.

This clonotype was seen repeatedly, ten times or more. The chain recombines TRBV20-1 with TRBJ2-3; no clear D gene. From germline, CDR1 is DFQATT and CDR2 SNEGSKA (reference sequence). The V end lost 8 bases, the J end lost 2 bases, and 5 bases lay between the germline ends. CDR3 size: 10 residues. CDR3 DNA sequence: TGCAGTCCCCACACAGATACGCAGTATTTT. Encoded protein: CSPHTDTQYF.

This clonotype was detected ten times or more. The rearrangement uses TRBV9 and TRBJ2-3; D unresolved. This CDR3 comprises 15 residues. Germline CDR1 is SGDLS and CDR2 is YYNGEE. Trimming removed 0 bases at V and 0 bases at J, with 8 bases between. As DNA, the CDR3 is TGTGCCAGCAGCGTAGAACTGACTAGCACAGATACGCAGTATTTT. It translates to CASSVELTSTDTQYF.